This record looks at one T cell receptor beta chain sequence and its context. Per the original methods: The authors estimated nucleated cell counts from reference gene primer amplification. The protocol was immunoSEQ multiplex PCR, while the TCRdb copy is restricted to in-frame clones and leaves out a portion. The V and J calls and clone size come from that table; D and trimming were worked out from the DNA. The data show under 300,000 clones, with around four fifths seen just once and about 1.9% held by the top ten. This entry comes from a study of blood T cell repertoires in COVID-19. Study in general: Collection of acute and convalescent COVID-19 samples took place in the United States, Italy and Spain. PBMCs, B-cell-depleted T cells, or T cells were the source of the cDNA or gDNA that made up the material.

The CDR3 loop spans 13 amino acids. Trimming shortened V by 6 bases and J by 3 bases, and 11 bases separated the two germline ends. CDR1 is WNHNN and CDR2 is SYGVQD in the germline V gene (reference sequence). This sequence originates from a man aged 25 to 45 who had recovered from COVID-19. The gene calls are TRBV10-1 and TRBJ2-5; a weak D match, TRBD2 (7 bases). The specimen was peripheral blood. CDR3 bases: TGCGCCAGCAGCGGGGGGCAGGAAGAGACCCAGTACTTC. Protein: CASSGGQEETQYF.